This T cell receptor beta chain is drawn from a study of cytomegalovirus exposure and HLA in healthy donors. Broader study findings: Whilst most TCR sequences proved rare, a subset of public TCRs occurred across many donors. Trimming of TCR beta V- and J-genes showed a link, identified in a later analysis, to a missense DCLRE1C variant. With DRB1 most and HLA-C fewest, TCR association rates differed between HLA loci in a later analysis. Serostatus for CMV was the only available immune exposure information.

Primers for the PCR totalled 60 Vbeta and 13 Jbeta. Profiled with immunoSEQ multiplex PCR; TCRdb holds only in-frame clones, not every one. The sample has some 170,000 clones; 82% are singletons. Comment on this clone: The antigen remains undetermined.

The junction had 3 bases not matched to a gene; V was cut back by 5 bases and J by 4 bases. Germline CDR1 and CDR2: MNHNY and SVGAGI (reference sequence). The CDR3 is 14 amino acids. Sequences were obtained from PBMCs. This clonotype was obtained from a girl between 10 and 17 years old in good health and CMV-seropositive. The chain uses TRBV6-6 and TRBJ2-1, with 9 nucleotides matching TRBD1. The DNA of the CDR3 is TGTGCCAGCAGTACAGGGGGCGCTTACAATGAGCAGTTCTTC. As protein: CASSTGGAYNEQFF.